A selection of T cell receptor beta chains follows, all from one sample in a study of blood T cell repertoires in COVID-19. Here immunoSEQ multiplex PCR was the method, and the copy in TCRdb shows in-frame clones only, minus some. The repertoire holds around 220,000 clones, with 80% to 90% as singletons. Sequenced: peripheral blood. These receptors all stem from a man aged 45 to 65 with acute or convalescent COVID-19. CDR3s leave out the opening cysteine and the closing phenylalanine or tryptophan. The D gene is left open where the match is weak.

J gene | D gene | V gene | CDR3 protein
TRBJ2-1 | NA | TRBV7-6 | ASSLGLARNAEQF
TRBJ1-5 | NA | TRBV7-9 | ASSLDPGPQH
TRBJ2-1 | TRBD1 | TRBV5-1 | ASSLSDRVPF
TRBJ2-2 | TRBD1 | TRBV19 | ASSSGTDNTGELF
TRBJ2-1 | NA | TRBV5-1 | ASSLGAGPTYNEQF
TRBJ1-1 | NA | TRBV5-5 | ASSPRGLATEAF
TRBJ2-1 | NA | TRBV7-8 | ASSPGPGLPPYNEQF
TRBJ1-6 | NA | TRBV18 | ASSPSAGDGSPLH
TRBJ2-3 | NA | TRBV13 | ASSYTSSDTQY
TRBJ1-6 | NA | TRBV14 | ASSQERGTPLH
TRBJ2-5 | NA | TRBV2 | ASSVENQETQY
TRBJ2-1 | NA | TRBV7-3 | ASSPGGLQGEQF
TRBJ2-2 | TRBD1 | TRBV29-1 | SVSGQGRSTGELF
TRBJ2-3 | NA | TRBV6-5 | ASSLLPRADTQY
TRBJ1-2 | NA | TRBV7-9 | ASSLQGNYGYT
TRBJ1-1 | TRBD1 | TRBV7-3 | ASSNQGQLTEAF
TRBJ2-5 | NA | TRBV5-1 | ASSSSPRGQETQY
TRBJ2-3 | NA | TRBV2 | ASRRGASTDTQY
TRBJ1-5 | NA | TRBV15 | ATTLQGEGNQPQH
TRBJ1-1 | NA | TRBV18 | ASSKTTNTEAF
TRBJ1-2 | TRBD1 | TRBV6-5 | ASSRDSQRGYT
TRBJ2-1 | NA | TRBV2 | ASILGAVYNEQF
TRBJ2-1 | NA | TRBV4-1 | ASSPAPLGDEQF
TRBJ1-1 | NA | TRBV18 | ASSARDGNEAF
TRBJ1-2 | TRBD1 | TRBV2 | ASSDQGEDGYT
TRBJ1-5 | TRBD1 | TRBV7-9 | ASSLGTGYQPQH
TRBJ1-4 | NA | TRBV5-5 | ASQTGSLNEKLF
TRBJ1-3 | TRBD1 | TRBV5-1 | ASSTEGARGNTIY
TRBJ2-3 | NA | TRBV5-1 | ASSLGGTTRLDTQY
TRBJ1-1 | TRBD1 | TRBV18 | ASSQDRGVTEAF
TRBJ1-4 | TRBD1 | TRBV11-2 | ASSLAGQGGEKLF
TRBJ2-2 | TRBD1 | TRBV6-5 | ASSWGQGAGTGELF
TRBJ2-7 | TRBD2 | TRBV19 | ASSPGLAGKLYEQY
TRBJ1-1 | TRBD1 | TRBV10-3 | AISKGQANTEAF
TRBJ2-3 | TRBD2 | TRBV29-1 | SVAGGISTDTQY
TRBJ1-1 | NA | TRBV11-2 | ASSLAPGQNTEAF
TRBJ1-2 | NA | TRBV7-2 | ASSPGGLGYGYT
TRBJ2-1 | TRBD1 | TRBV6-2/TRBV6-3 | ASSYFPRTGLGEQF
TRBJ1-2 | NA | TRBV7-8 | ASSPRRGPREGYT
TRBJ1-1 | TRBD1 | TRBV19 | ASSRGGGRNTEAF
TRBJ1-5 | TRBD1 | TRBV18 | ASSPPLLGTGGNNSNQPQH
TRBJ1-1 | TRBD1 | TRBV2 | ASRDRDTEAF
TRBJ1-6 | TRBD1 | TRBV7-9 | ASSLQGGNNSPLH
TRBJ2-1 | TRBD2 | TRBV7-9 | ASSLTSGGSNEQF
TRBJ2-3 | NA | TRBV7-3 | ASSLGRGTDTQY
TRBJ2-7 | TRBD1 | TRBV11-2 | ASSIGTGGTYEQY
TRBJ1-3 | NA | TRBV25-1 | ASSSQGRVGNTIY
TRBJ2-3 | NA | TRBV5-8 | ASRVRGTSTDTQY
TRBJ1-1 | NA | TRBV6-5 | ASSFRGRDTEAF